This paragraph covers one TCR beta chain sequence. The antigen is unknown. Trimming removed 6 bases from V and 5 bases from J; junction bases left unmatched: 12. This CDR3 has 15 amino acids. Germline CDR1 is SGHVS and CDR2 is FQNEAQ. The repertoire was sequenced with immunoSEQ multiplex PCR; TCRdb's copy has only in-frame clones and lacks some. The data contain 80,000 or so clones, around 76% of them singletons. The data were taken from a study of radiotherapy plus CTLA-4 blockade in lung cancer. Study overall: About 17% of enrolled patients responded objectively, and about 31% had disease control.

Overall study results and limits: Reportedly, early blood T cell clone dynamics best predicted response, with interferon-beta.

The study treated chemo-refractory metastatic non-small-cell lung cancer patients with focal radiation plus ipilimumab CTLA-4 blockade. V is TRBV7-8 and J is TRBJ2-7, with TRBD1 identical over 8 bases. The clonotype comes from a human donor with non-small cell lung cancer who had a partial response to radiotherapy plus ipilimumab. Some clones in this sample may be carry-over from other donors' samples. Here the sequenced sample was peripheral blood, taken from a patient treated with radiotherapy plus ipilimumab. In nucleotides, the CDR3 is TGTGCCAGCAGGGCTGCCCGGACAGGGAGCCACGAGCAGTACTTC. Amino acid sequence: CASRAARTGSHEQYF.